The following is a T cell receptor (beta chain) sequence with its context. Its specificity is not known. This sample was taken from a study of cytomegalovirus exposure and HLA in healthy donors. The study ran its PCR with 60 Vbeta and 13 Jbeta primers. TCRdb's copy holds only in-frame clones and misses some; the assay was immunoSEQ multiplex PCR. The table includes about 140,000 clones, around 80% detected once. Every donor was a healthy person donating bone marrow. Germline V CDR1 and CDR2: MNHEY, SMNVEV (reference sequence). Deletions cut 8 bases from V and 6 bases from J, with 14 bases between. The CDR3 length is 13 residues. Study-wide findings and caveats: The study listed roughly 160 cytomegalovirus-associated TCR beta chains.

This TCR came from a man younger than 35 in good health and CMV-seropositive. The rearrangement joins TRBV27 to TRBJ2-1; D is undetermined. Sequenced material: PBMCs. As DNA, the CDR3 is TGTGCCAGCGCCAAGCCCGAGTCCAATGAGCAGTTCTTC. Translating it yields CASAKPESNEQFF.